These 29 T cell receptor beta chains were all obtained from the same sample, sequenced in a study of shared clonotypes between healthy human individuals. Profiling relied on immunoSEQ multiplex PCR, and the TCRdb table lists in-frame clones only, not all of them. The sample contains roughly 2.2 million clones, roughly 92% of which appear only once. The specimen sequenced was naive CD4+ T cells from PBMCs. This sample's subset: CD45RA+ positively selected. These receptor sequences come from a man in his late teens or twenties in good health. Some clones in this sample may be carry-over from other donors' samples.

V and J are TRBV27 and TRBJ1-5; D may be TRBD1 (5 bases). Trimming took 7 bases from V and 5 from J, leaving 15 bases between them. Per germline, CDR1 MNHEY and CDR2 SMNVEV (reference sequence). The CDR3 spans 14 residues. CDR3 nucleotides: TGTGCCAGCATCCCGAAGGGGTTAGATCAGCCCCAGCATTTT. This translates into CASIPKGLDQPQHF.

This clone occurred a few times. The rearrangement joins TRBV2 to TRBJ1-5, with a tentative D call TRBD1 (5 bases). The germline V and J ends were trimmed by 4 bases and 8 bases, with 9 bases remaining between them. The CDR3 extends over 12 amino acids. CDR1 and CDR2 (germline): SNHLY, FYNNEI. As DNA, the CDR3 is TGTGCCAGCAGTGTGGCGGGGGAGCCCCAGCATTTT. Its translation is CASSVAGEPQHF.

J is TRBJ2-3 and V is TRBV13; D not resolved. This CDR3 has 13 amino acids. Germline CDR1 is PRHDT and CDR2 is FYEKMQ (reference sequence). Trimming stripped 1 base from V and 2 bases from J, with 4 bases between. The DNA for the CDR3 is TGTGCCAGCAGCTTAGCCTCCACAGATACGCAGTATTTT. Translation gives CASSLASTDTQYF.

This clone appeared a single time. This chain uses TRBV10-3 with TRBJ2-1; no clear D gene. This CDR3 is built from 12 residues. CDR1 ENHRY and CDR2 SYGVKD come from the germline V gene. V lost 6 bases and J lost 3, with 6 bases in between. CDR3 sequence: CAIRQYYNEQFF. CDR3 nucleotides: TGTGCCATCAGGCAGTACTACAATGAGCAGTTCTTC.

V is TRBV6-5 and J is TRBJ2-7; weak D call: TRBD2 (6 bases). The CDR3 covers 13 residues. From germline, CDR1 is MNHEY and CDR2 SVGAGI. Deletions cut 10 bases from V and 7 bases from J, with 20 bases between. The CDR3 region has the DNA TGTGCCACGACGCAGCGGGCCGCCGGGGAGCAGTACTTC. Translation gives CATTQRAAGEQYF.

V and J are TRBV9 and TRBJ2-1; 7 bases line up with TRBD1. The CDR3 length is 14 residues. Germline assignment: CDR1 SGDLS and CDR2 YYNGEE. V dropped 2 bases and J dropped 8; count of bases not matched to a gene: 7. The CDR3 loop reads CASSVTGLVDEQFF. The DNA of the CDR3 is TGTGCCAGCAGCGTGACAGGGTTGGTAGATGAGCAGTTCTTC.

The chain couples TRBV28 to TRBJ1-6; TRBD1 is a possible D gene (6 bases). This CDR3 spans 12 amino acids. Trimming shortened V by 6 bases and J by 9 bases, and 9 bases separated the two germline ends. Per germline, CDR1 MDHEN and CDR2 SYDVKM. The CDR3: CASSSGASPLHF. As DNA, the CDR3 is TGTGCCAGCAGCTCAGGGGCTTCACCCCTCCACTTT.

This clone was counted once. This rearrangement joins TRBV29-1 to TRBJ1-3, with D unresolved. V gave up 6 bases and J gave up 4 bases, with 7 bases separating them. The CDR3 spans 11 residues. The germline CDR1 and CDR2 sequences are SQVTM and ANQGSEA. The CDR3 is CSVRAGNTIYF. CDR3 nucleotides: TGCAGCGTCCGAGCAGGAAACACCATATATTTT.

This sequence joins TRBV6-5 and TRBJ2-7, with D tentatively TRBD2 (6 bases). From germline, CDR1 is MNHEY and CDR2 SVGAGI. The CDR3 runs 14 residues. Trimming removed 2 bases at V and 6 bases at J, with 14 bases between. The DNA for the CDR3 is TGTGCCAGCAGTTACGGCGGGGCCGGGGGCGAGCAGTACTTC. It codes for CASSYGGAGGEQYF.

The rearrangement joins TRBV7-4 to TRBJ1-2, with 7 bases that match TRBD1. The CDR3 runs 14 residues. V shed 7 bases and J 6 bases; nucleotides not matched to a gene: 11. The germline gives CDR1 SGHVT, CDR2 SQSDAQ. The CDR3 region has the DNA TGTGCCAGCAACTTTGGGGACAGTTTCCATGGCTACACCTTC. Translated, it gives CASNFGDSFHGYTF.

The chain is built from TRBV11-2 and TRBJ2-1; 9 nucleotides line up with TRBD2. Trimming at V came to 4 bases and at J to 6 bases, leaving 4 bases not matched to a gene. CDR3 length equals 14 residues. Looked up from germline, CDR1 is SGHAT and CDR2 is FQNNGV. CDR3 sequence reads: CASSSTSGRNEQFF. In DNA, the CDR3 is TGTGCCAGCAGCTCGACTAGCGGACGCAATGAGCAGTTCTTC.

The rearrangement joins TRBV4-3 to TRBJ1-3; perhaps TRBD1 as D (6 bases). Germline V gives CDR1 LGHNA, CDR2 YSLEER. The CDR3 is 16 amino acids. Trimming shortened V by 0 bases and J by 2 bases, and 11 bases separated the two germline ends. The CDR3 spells CASSQEGRGPGNTIYF. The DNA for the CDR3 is TGCGCCAGCAGCCAAGAGGGCAGGGGCCCTGGAAACACCATATATTTT.

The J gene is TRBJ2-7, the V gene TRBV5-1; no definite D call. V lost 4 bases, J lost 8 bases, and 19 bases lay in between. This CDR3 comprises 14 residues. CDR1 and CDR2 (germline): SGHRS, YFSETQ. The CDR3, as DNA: TGCGCCAGCAGCCCTGGTGGGCGTTTGGCGAAGCAGTACTTC. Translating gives CASSPGGRLAKQYF.

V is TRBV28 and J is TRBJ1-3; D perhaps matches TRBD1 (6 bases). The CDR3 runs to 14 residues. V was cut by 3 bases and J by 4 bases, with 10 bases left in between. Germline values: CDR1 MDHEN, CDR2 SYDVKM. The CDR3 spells CASSFWGQGNTIYF. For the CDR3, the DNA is TGTGCCAGCAGTTTTTGGGGGCAAGGAAACACCATATATTTT. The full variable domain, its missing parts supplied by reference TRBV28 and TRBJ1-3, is DVKVTQSSRYLVKRTGEKVFLECVQDMDHENMFWYRQDPGLGLRLIYFSYDVKMKEKGDIPEGYSVSREKKERFSLILESASTNQTSMYLCASSFWGQGNTIYFGEGSWLTVV.

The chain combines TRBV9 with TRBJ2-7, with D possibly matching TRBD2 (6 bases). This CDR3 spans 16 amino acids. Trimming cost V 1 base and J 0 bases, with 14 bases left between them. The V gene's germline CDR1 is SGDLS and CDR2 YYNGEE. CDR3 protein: CASSVSSVSGSYEQYF. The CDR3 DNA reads TGTGCCAGCAGCGTAAGTTCGGTTAGCGGCTCCTACGAGCAGTACTTC.

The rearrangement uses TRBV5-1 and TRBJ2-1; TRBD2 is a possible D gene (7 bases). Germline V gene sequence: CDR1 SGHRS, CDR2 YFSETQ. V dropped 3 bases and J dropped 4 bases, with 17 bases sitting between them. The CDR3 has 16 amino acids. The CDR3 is CASSWGPGGAYNEQFF. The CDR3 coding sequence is TGCGCCAGCAGCTGGGGGCCGGGGGGCGCTTACAATGAGCAGTTCTTC.

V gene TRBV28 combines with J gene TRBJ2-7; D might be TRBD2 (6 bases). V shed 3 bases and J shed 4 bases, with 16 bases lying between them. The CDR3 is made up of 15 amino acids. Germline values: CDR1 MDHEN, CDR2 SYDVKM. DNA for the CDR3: TGTGCCAGCAGTTTGCGGCTAGCGAGGGATTACGAGCAGTACTTC. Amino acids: CASSLRLARDYEQYF.

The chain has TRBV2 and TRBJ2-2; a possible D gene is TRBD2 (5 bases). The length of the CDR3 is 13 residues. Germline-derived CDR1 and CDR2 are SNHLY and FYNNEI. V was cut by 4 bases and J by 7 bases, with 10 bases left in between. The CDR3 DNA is TGTGCCAGCAGTGGACCCGGGGTCGGGGAGCTGTTTTTT. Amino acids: CASSGPGVGELFF.

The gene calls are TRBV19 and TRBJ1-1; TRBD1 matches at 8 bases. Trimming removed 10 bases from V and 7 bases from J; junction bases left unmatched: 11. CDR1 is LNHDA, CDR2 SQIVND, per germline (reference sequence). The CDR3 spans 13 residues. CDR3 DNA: TGTGCCACTAGAGGACAGGGTAATGATGAAGCTTTCTTT. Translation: CATRGQGNDEAFF.

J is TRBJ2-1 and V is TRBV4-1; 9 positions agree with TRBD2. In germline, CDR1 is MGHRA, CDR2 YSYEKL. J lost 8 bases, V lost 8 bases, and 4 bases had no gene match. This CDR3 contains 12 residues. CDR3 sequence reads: CASASGTYEQFF. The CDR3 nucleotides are TGCGCCAGCGCTAGCGGGACCTATGAGCAGTTCTTC.

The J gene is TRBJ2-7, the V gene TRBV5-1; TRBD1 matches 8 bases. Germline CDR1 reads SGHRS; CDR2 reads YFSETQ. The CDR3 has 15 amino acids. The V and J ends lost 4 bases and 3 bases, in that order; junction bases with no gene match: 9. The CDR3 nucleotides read TGCGCCAGCAGCCCCTACCGGGACAGGTACTACGAGCAGTACTTC. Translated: CASSPYRDRYYEQYF.

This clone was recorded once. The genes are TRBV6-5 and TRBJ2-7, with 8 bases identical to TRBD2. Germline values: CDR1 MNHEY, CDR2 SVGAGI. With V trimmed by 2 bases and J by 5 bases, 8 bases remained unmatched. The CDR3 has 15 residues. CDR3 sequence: CASSYRTGGYHEQYF. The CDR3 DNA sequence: TGTGCCAGCAGTTACCGGACGGGAGGGTACCACGAGCAGTACTTC.

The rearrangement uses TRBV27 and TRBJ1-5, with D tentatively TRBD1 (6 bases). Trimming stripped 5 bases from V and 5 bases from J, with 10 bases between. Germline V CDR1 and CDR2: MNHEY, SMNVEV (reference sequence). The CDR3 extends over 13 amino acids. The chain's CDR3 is CASSTRTDQPQHF. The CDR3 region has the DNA TGTGCCAGCAGTACCCGGACAGATCAGCCCCAGCATTTT.

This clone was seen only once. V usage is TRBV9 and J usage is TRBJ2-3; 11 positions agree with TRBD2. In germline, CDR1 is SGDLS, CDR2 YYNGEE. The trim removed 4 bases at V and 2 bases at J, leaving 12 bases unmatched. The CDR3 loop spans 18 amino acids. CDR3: CASSRTSGWASATDTQYF. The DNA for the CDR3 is TGTGCCAGCAGCCGGACTAGCGGGTGGGCATCTGCCACAGATACGCAGTATTTT.

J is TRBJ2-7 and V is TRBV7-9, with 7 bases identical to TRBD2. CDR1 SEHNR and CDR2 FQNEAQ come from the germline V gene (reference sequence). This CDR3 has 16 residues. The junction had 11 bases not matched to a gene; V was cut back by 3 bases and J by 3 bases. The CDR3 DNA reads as TGTGCCAGCAGCTTTCTGCCCACCGCGGGGGACTACGAGCAGTACTTC. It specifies CASSFLPTAGDYEQYF.

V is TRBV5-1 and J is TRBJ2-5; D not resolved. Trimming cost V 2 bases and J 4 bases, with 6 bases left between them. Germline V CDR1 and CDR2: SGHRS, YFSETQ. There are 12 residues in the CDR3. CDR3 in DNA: TGCGCCAGCAGCTTAAGTCCAGAGACCCAGTACTTC. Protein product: CASSLSPETQYF.

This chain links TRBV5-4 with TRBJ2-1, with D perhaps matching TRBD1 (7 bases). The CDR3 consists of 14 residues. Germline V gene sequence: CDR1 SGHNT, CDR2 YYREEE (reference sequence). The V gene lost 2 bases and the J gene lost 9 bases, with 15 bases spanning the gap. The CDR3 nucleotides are TGTGCCAGCAGCTTAATGACAGGGCGGGGTGAGCAGTTCTTC. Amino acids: CASSLMTGRGEQFF.

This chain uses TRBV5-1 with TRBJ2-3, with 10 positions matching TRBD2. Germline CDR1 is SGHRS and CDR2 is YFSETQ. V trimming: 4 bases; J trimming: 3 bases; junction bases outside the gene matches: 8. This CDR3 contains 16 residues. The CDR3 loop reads CASSPGLAETTDTQYF. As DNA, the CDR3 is TGCGCCAGCAGCCCAGGACTAGCGGAAACGACAGATACGCAGTATTTT.

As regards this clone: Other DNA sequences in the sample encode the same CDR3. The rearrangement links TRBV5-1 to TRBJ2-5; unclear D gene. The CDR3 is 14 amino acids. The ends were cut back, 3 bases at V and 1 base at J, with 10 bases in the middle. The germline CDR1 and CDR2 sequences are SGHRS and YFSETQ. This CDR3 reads CASSSGQPQETQYF. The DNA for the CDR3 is TGCGCCAGCAGCTCTGGCCAACCCCAAGAGACCCAGTACTTC.